This TCR beta chain was obtained from a study of blood T cell repertoires in COVID-19. This clone was seen only a few times. The study drew participants aged about 18 to 89 years from about two dozen US areas. Cohort 3 donors counted as recovered after two negative PCRs, clearance, or resolved symptoms. This table comes from immunoSEQ multiplex PCR, and its TCRdb copy is limited to in-frame clones, with some not included. This sample has some 140,000 clones, with roughly 80% found just once. This TCR came from a man aged 50 or older who had recovered from COVID-19. Input material: PBMCs or T cells enriched from blood (not recorded which).

The CDR3 DNA reads TGTGCCAGCAGCTTAGCGGACAGATCTAATTCACCCCTCCACTTT. This translates into CASSLADRSNSPLHF. V usage is TRBV11-2 and J usage is TRBJ1-6, with D perhaps TRBD1 (6 bases). Germline lookup yields CDR1 SGHAT and CDR2 FQNNGV. The CDR3 extends over 15 amino acids. V shed 1 base and J shed 6 bases, with 10 bases lying between them.